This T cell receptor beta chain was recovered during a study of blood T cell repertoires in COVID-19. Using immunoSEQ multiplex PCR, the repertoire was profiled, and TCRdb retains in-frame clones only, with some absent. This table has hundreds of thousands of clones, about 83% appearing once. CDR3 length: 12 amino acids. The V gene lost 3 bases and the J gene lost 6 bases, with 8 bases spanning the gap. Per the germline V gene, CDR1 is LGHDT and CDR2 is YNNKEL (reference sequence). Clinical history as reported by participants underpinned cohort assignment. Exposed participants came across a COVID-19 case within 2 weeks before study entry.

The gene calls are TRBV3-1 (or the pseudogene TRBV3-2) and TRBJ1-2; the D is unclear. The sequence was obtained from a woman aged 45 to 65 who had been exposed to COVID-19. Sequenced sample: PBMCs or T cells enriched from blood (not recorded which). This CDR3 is CASSHRYDGYTF. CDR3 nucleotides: TGTGCCAGCAGCCATCGTTATGATGGCTACACCTTC.